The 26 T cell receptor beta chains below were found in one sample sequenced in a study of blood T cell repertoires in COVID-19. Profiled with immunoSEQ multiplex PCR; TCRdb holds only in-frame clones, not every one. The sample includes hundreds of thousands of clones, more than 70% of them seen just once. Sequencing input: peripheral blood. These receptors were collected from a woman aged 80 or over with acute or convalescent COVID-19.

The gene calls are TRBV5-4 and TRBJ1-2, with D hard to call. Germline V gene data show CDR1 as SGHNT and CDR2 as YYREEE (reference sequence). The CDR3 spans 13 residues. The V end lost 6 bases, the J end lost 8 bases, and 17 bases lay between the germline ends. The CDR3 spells CASNYRGVTGYTF. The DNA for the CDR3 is TGTGCCAGCAACTATCGCGGGGTCACAGGCTACACCTTC.

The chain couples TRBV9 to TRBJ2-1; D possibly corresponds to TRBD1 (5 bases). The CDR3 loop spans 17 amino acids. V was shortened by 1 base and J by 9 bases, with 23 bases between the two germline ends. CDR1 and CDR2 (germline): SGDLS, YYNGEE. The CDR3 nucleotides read TGTGCCAGCAGCGTACAGTCAGGGCCACGAACCGGTCCTGAGCAGTTCTTC. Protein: CASSVQSGPRTGPEQFF.

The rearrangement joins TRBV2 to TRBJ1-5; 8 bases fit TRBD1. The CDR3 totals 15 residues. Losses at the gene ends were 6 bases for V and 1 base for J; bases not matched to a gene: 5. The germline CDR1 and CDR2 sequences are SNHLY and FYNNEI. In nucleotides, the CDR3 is TGTGCCAGCAGGGACAGGGTCGGCAGCAATCAGCCCCAGCATTTT. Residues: CASRDRVGSNQPQHF.

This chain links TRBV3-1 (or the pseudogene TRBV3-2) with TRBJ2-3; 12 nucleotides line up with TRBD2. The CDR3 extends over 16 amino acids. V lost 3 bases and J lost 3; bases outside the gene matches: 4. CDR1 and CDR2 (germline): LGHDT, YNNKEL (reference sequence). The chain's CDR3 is CASSHLAGGPTDTQYF. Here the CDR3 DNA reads TGTGCCAGCAGCCATCTAGCGGGGGGGCCAACAGATACGCAGTATTTT.

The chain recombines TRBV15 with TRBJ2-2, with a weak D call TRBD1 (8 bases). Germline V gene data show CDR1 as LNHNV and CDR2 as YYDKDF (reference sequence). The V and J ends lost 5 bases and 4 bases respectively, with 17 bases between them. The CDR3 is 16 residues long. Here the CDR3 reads CATSWGGRGLTGELFF. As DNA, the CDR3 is TGTGCCACCAGCTGGGGGGGCAGGGGGCTCACCGGGGAGCTGTTTTTT.

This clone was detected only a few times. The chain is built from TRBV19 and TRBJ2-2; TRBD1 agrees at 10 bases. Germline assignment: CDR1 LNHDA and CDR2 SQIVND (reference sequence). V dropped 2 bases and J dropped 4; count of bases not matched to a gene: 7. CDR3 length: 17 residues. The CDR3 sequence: CASSIYSRTGGTGELFF. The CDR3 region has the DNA TGTGCCAGTAGTATATACTCAAGGACAGGGGGCACCGGGGAGCTGTTTTTT.

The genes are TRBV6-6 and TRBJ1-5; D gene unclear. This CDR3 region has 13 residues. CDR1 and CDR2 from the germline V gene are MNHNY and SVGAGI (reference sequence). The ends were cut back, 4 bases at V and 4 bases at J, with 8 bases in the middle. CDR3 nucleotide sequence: TGTGCCAGCAGTTCCAGCGGGAATCAGCCCCAGCATTTT. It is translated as CASSSSGNQPQHF.

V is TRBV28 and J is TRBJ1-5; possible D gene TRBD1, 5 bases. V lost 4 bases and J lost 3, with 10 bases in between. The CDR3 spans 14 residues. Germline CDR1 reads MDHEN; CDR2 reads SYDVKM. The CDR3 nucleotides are TGTGCCAGCAGTTCTACAGGAACCAATCAGCCCCAGCATTTT. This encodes CASSSTGTNQPQHF. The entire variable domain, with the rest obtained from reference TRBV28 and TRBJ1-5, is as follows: DVKVTQSSRYLVKRTGEKVFLECVQDMDHENMFWYRQDPGLGLRLIYFSYDVKMKEKGDIPEGYSVSREKKERFSLILESASTNQTSMYLCASSSTGTNQPQHFGDGTRLSIL.

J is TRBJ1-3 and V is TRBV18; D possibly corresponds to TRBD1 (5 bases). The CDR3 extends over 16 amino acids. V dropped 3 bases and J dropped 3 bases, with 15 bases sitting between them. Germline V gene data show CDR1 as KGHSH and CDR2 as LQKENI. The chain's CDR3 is CASSPPRGGGGNTIYF. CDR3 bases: TGTGCCAGCTCACCCCCTCGGGGGGGAGGTGGAAACACCATATATTTT.

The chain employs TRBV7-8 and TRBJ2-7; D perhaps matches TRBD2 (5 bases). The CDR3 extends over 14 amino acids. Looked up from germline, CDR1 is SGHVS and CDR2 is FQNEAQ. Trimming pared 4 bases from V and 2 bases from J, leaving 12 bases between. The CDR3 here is CASSSQRIAYEQYF. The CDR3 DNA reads TGTGCCAGCAGCTCACAGCGGATCGCCTACGAGCAGTACTTC.

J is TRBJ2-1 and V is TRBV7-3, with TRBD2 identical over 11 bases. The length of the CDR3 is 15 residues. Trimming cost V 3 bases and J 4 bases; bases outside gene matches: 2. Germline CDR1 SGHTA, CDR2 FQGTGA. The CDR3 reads CASSLTSGVYNEQFF. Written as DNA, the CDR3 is TGTGCCAGCAGCTTGACTAGCGGGGTTTACAATGAGCAGTTCTTC.

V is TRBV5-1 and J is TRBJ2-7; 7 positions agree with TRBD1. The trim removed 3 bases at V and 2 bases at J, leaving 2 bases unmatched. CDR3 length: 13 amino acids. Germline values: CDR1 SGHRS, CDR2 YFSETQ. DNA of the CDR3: TGCGCCAGCAGCTGGGGACAGCCCTACGAGCAGTACTTC. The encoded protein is CASSWGQPYEQYF.

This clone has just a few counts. The CDR3 loop reads CASGQGLSNEKLFF. The CDR3 DNA is TGTGCCAGCGGACAGGGACTTTCGAATGAAAAACTGTTTTTT. The genes are TRBV5-4 and TRBJ1-4; 8 bases align to TRBD1. This CDR3 has 14 amino acids. Losses at the gene ends were 7 bases for V and 5 bases for J; bases not matched to a gene: 7. Germline V CDR1 and CDR2: SGHNT, YYREEE (reference sequence).

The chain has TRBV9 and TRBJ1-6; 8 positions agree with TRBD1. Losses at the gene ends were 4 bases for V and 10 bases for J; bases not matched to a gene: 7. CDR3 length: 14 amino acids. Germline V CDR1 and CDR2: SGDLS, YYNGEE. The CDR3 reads CASSPQGAGSPLHF. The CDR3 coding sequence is TGTGCCAGCAGCCCCCAGGGGGCTGGGTCACCCCTCCACTTT.

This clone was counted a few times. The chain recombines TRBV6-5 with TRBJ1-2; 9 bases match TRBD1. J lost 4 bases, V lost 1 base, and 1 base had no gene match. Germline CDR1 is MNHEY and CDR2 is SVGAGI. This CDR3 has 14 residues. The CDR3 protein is CASSYLDRGYGYTF. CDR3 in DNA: TGTGCCAGCAGTTACTTGGACAGGGGCTATGGCTACACCTTC.

The CDR3 reads CAIDRGTPPSSYEQYF. The CDR3 DNA sequence: TGTGCCATCGACAGGGGAACACCCCCCAGCTCCTACGAGCAGTACTTC. J is TRBJ2-7 and V is TRBV2, with 8 bases that match TRBD1. The CDR3 totals 16 residues. CDR1 SNHLY and CDR2 FYNNEI come from the germline V gene. Trimming cost V 10 bases and J 0 bases; bases outside gene matches: 14.

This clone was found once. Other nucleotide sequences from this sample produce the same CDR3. The CDR3 DNA reads as TGTGCCAGCAGTTACATCCGAGAGACTGAAGCTTTCTTT. Its translation: CASSYIRETEAFF. This chain links TRBV6-2 or TRBV6-3 with TRBJ1-1; D is unresolved. Trimming took 2 bases from V and 5 from J, leaving 9 bases between them. The germline CDR1 and CDR2 sequences are MNHEY and SVGEGT. CDR3 size: 13 residues.

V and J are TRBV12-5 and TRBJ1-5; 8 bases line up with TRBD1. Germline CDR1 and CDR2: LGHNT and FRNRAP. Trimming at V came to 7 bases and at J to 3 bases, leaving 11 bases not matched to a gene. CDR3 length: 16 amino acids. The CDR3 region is CASALPSTGVNQPQHF. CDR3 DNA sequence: TGTGCTAGTGCCCTACCTTCGACAGGGGTCAATCAGCCCCAGCATTTT.

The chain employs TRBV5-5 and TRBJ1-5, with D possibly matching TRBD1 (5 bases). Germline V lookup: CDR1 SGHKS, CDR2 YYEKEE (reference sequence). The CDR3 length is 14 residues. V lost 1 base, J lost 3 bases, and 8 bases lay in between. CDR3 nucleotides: TGTGCCAGCAGCTTGATGGGGCCCAATCAGCCCCAGCATTTT. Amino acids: CASSLMGPNQPQHF.

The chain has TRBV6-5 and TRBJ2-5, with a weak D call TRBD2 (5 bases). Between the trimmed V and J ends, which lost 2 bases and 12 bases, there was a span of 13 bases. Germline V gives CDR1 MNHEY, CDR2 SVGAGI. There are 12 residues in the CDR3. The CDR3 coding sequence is TGTGCCAGCAGTTACAACCGGGAAGAGAAGTACTTC. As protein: CASSYNREEKYF.

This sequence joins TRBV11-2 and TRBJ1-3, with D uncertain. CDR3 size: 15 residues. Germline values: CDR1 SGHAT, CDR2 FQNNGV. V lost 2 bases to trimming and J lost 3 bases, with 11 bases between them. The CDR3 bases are TGTGCCAGCAGCTTATATCTGGTAGATGGAAACACCATATATTTT. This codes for CASSLYLVDGNTIYF.

The CDR3: CASRRQMNTEAFF. The CDR3, as DNA: TGTGCCAGCAGGCGACAGATGAACACTGAAGCTTTCTTT. This chain uses TRBV6-5 with TRBJ1-1; maybe TRBD1 (5 bases). V lost 6 bases and J lost 0, with 8 bases in between. This CDR3 region has 13 residues. CDR1 and CDR2 (germline): MNHEY, SVGAGI.

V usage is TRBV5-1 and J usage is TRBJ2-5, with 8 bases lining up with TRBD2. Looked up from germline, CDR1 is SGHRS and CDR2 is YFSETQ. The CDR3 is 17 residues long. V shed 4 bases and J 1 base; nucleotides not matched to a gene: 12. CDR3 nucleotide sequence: TGCGCCAGCAGCCCCCCCCGGGTTAGCGGGGCCCAAGAGACCCAGTACTTC. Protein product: CASSPPRVSGAQETQYF.

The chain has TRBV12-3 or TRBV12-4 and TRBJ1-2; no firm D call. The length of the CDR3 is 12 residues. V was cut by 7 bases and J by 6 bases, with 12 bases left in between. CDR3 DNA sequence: TGTGCCAGCACTCTACCGGGGAATGGCTACACCTTC. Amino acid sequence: CASTLPGNGYTF.

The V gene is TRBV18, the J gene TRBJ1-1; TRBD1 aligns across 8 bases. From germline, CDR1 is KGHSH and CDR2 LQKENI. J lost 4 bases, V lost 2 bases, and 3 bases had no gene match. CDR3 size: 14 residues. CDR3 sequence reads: CASSPGGTGTEAFF. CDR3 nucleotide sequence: TGTGCCAGCTCACCAGGGGGGACAGGCACTGAAGCTTTCTTT.

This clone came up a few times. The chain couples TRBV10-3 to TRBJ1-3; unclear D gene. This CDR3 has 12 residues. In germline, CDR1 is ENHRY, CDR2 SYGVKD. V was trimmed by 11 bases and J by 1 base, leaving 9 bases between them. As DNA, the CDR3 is TGTGCCCATAGTACTTCTGGAAACACCATATATTTT. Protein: CAHSTSGNTIYF.